Listed here are 22 T cell receptor beta chains from one sample, sequenced in a study of Ad26.COV2.S vaccination and SARS-CoV-2 variants. Profiled with immunoSEQ multiplex PCR; TCRdb holds only in-frame clones, not every one. The sample lists some 640,000 clones, around 92% seen once, with around 1.4% in the top ten. Noted treatment: roughly 19 received Ad26.COV2.S at low or high dose, single or two shots; roughly five received placebo; per-sample allocation not given. Collection of samples fell on day 63 after the first vaccine or placebo injection. The specimen was peripheral blood, collected in a trial of Ad26.COV2.S vaccine versus placebo. These receptors were collected from a person between 18 and 65 years old who received the Ad26.COV2.S COVID-19 vaccine or a placebo.

The genes are TRBV2 and TRBJ1-5; D may be TRBD1 (6 bases). V gave up 6 bases and J gave up 0 bases, with 9 bases separating them. This CDR3 comprises 14 residues. Germline V gives CDR1 SNHLY, CDR2 FYNNEI. CDR3 amino acids: CASSDRYSNQPQHF. CDR3 nucleotide sequence: TGTGCCAGCAGCGACAGGTATAGCAATCAGCCCCAGCATTTT. The whole variable domain, filled in from reference TRBV2 and TRBJ1-5, reads EPEVTQTPSHQVTQMGQEVILRCVPISNHLYFYWYRQILGQKVEFLVSFYNNEISEKSEIFDDQFSVERPDGSNFTLKIRSTKLEDSAMYFCASSDRYSNQPQHFGDGTRLSIL.

The chain carries TRBV18 and TRBJ2-2; unclear D gene. V lost 3 bases and J 3 bases, leaving 8 bases between the germline ends. The CDR3 runs to 14 residues. CDR1 is KGHSH and CDR2 is LQKENI in the germline V gene. This CDR3 reads CASSPQVYTGELFF. DNA of the CDR3: TGTGCCAGCTCACCGCAGGTTTACACCGGGGAGCTGTTTTTT.

The chain links TRBV27 to TRBJ2-7; D is perhaps TRBD2 (6 bases). CDR3 length: 16 amino acids. V was shortened by 0 bases and J by 2 bases, with 14 bases between the two germline ends. Germline CDR1 and CDR2: MNHEY and SMNVEV (reference sequence). CDR3 region: CASSLSGVAAAYEQYF. In DNA, the CDR3 is TGTGCCAGCAGTTTATCCGGGGTAGCGGCCGCCTACGAGCAGTACTTC.

The table lists this clone with a few counts. The chain uses TRBV19 and TRBJ1-5, with D unclear. This CDR3 is built from 15 residues. Germline V CDR1 and CDR2: LNHDA, SQIVND (reference sequence). Trimming took 6 bases from V and 6 from J, leaving 18 bases between them. The CDR3 nucleotides read TGTGCCAGTAGCCCCAAGTTTTGGGTGAGTCAGCCCCAGCATTTT. It codes for CASSPKFWVSQPQHF.

The chain couples TRBV20-1 to TRBJ2-1; unclear D gene. This CDR3 is 9 amino acids long. CDR1 and CDR2 from the germline V gene are DFQATT and SNEGSKA (reference sequence). CDR3 amino acids: CTGTNEQFF. CDR3 coding DNA: TGCACGGGTACAAATGAGCAGTTCTTC.

The chain recombines TRBV11-2 with TRBJ2-5; D may match TRBD1 or TRBD2 (7 bases each). V lost 10 bases and J lost 5, with 23 bases in between. Germline-derived CDR1 and CDR2 are SGHAT and FQNNGV. CDR3 length: 15 amino acids. In DNA, the CDR3 is TGTGCCACGGCCGGGGGACAGCGGGGTTGGGAGACCCAGTACTTC. The encoded protein is CATAGGQRGWETQYF.

The chain joins TRBV18 to TRBJ1-1, with D perhaps TRBD1 (5 bases). Between the trimmed V and J ends, which lost 0 bases and 6 bases, there was a span of 8 bases. The germline V gene encodes CDR1 KGHSH and CDR2 LQKENI. The CDR3 is 13 amino acids. CDR3 in amino acids: CASSPPQGSEAFF. CDR3 sequence (DNA): TGTGCCAGCTCACCACCGCAGGGCTCTGAAGCTTTCTTT. The whole variable domain, remainder taken from reference TRBV18 and TRBJ1-1, is NAGVMQNPRHLVRRRGQEARLRCSPMKGHSHVYWYRQLPEEGLKFMVYLQKENIIDESGMPKERFSAEFPKEGPSILRIQQVVRGDSAAYFCASSPPQGSEAFFGQGTRLTVV.

Remarks on this clone: The sample contains more than one DNA sequence encoding this CDR3. The chain couples TRBV11-2 to TRBJ1-1; D is ambiguous. Germline CDR1 SGHAT, CDR2 FQNNGV. Deletions cut 0 bases from V and 4 bases from J, with 6 bases between. This CDR3 is built from 13 residues. CDR3 region: CASSLDRGTEAFF. As DNA, the CDR3 is TGTGCCAGCAGCTTAGATCGCGGCACTGAAGCTTTCTTT.

The chain uses TRBV4-3 and TRBJ1-3, with D tentatively TRBD1 (6 bases). Germline values: CDR1 LGHNA, CDR2 YSLEER. The CDR3 extends over 15 amino acids. V lost 0 bases and J lost 9, with 15 bases in between. The CDR3 nucleotides are TGCGCCAGCAGCCAAGAACGGGGGCCTGGGGGCACCATATATTTT. Its protein is CASSQERGPGGTIYF.

The chain employs TRBV27 and TRBJ1-1; 10 nucleotides agree with TRBD1. V lost 4 bases, J lost 1 base, and 9 bases stayed unmatched. This CDR3 is 17 amino acids long. Germline assignment: CDR1 MNHEY and CDR2 SMNVEV (reference sequence). CDR3 in amino acids: CASSSLTGTGANTEAFF. The CDR3 nucleotides read TGTGCCAGCAGTTCGCTGACCGGGACAGGGGCGAACACTGAAGCTTTCTTT.

Details on this clone: The sample has other DNA sequences that encode this CDR3 too. The chain recombines TRBV11-3 with TRBJ2-2; no clear D. With 2 bases removed from V and 1 base from J, the gap between germline ends came to 2 bases. The germline V gene has CDR1 SGHNT and CDR2 YENEEA. The CDR3 runs to 13 residues. This chain's CDR3 is CASSLQNTGELFF. In DNA, the CDR3 is TGTGCCAGCAGCTTACAGAACACCGGGGAGCTGTTTTTT.

V and J are TRBV7-9 and TRBJ2-7, with D perhaps matching TRBD2 (6 bases). This CDR3 spans 15 amino acids. Trimming stripped 4 bases from V and 3 bases from J, with 16 bases between. CDR1 SEHNR and CDR2 FQNEAQ come from the germline V gene (reference sequence). CDR3 in DNA: TGTGCCAGCAGCTCCCCAGTTGGGAGGCACTACGAGCAGTACTTC. This codes for CASSSPVGRHYEQYF.

The gene calls are TRBV5-1 and TRBJ2-3; 12 nucleotides match TRBD2. The germline V gene encodes CDR1 SGHRS and CDR2 YFSETQ. This CDR3 is 15 amino acids long. The junction had 4 bases not matched to a gene; V was cut back by 3 bases and J by 5 bases. CDR3 amino acids: CASSWTSGEVDTQYF. CDR3 nucleotide sequence: TGCGCCAGCAGCTGGACTAGCGGGGAAGTAGATACGCAGTATTTT.

This chain joins TRBV25-1 and TRBJ1-2; D is undetermined. Germline loops: CDR1 MGHDK, CDR2 SYGVNS. V lost 5 bases to trimming and J lost 0 bases, with 10 bases between them. This CDR3 spans 14 amino acids. CDR3 protein: CASSRGPANYGYTF. CDR3 bases: TGTGCCAGCAGTCGAGGCCCCGCTAACTATGGCTACACCTTC.

The V gene is TRBV5-6, the J gene TRBJ2-1, with TRBD2 matching 9 bases. The V segment lost 0 bases and the J segment 0 bases; nucleotides outside the gene matches: 4. The CDR3 totals 17 residues. Per germline, CDR1 SGHDT and CDR2 YYEEEE. This CDR3 reads CASSLGLSGGSYNEQFF. CDR3 nucleotide sequence: TGTGCCAGCAGCTTGGGACTTAGCGGGGGCTCCTACAATGAGCAGTTCTTC. Full variable domain (remainder filled in from reference TRBV5-6 and TRBJ2-1): DAGVTQSPTHLIKTRGQQVTLRCSPKSGHDTVSWYQQALGQGPQFIFQYYEEEERQRGNFPDRFSGHQFPNYSSELNVNALLLGDSALYLCASSLGLSGGSYNEQFFGPGTRLTVL.

This clone appeared a few times. The chain couples TRBV6-4 to TRBJ1-5; D is ambiguous. The ends were cut back, 1 base at V and 4 bases at J, with 8 bases in the middle. The length of the CDR3 is 14 residues. Germline V gene data show CDR1 as MRHNA and CDR2 as SNTAGT. CDR3: CASSDWVLNQPQHF. The CDR3 nucleotides are TGTGCCAGCAGTGACTGGGTTTTAAATCAGCCCCAGCATTTT.

With respect to this clone: Other DNA sequences in this specimen translate into the identical CDR3. The chain uses TRBV6-5 and TRBJ2-4; the D is unclear. The V gene's germline CDR1 is MNHEY and CDR2 SVGAGI. V was cut by 6 bases and J by 0 bases, with 6 bases left in between. The CDR3 loop spans 13 amino acids. DNA of the CDR3: TGTGCCAGCAGCGGGCTAGCCAAAAACATTCAGTACTTC. Translating it yields CASSGLAKNIQYF.

The chain couples TRBV10-3 to TRBJ2-3, with 13 nucleotides matching TRBD2. Germline V gene sequence: CDR1 ENHRY, CDR2 SYGVKD. V trimming: 4 bases; J trimming: 4 bases; junction bases outside the gene matches: 8. The CDR3 consists of 17 residues. The DNA for the CDR3 is TGTGCCATCAGTGGACTAGCGGGGGGACGTTTCCCAGATACGCAGTATTTT. Its translation: CAISGLAGGRFPDTQYF.

This chain connects TRBV18 to TRBJ2-3, with D tentatively TRBD2 (6 bases). The CDR3 runs 15 residues. The V gene's germline CDR1 is KGHSH and CDR2 LQKENI. V lost 0 bases, J lost 2 bases, and 9 bases lay in between. The CDR3 protein is CASSPPDYITDTQYF. The CDR3 DNA reads as TGTGCCAGCTCACCACCGGACTACATCACAGATACGCAGTATTTT.

This clone was recorded at least ten times. The rearrangement links TRBV29-1 to TRBJ1-1; TRBD1 is a possible D gene (5 bases). CDR1 SQVTM and CDR2 ANQGSEA come from the germline V gene. The CDR3 sequence is 13 residues long. V was trimmed by 5 bases and J by 0 bases, leaving 10 bases between them. CDR3 region: CSVTRGMNTEAFF. The DNA of the CDR3 is TGCAGCGTTACAAGGGGTATGAACACTGAAGCTTTCTTT.

A word on this clone: Compared with germline, one end of the junction differs, possibly owing to a read error. V and J are TRBV23-1 and TRBJ1-1; 8 bases are a match to TRBD1. TRBV23-1 is annotated as an ORF whose role is uncertain. This CDR3 is 15 amino acids long. The CDR3 DNA reads as TGCGCCAGCAGTCAATTTAAGGGTCGTAGGACAGGGAACTACTTT. Amino acids: CASSQFKGRRTGNYF.

The chain combines TRBV9 with TRBJ1-5; no clear D. With 7 bases removed from V and 0 bases from J, the gap between germline ends came to 14 bases. The germline V gene has CDR1 SGDLS and CDR2 YYNGEE. The CDR3 consists of 15 residues. The CDR3 reads CASGRGGYSNQPQHF. In DNA, the CDR3 is TGTGCCAGCGGGCGTGGAGGTTATAGCAATCAGCCCCAGCATTTT.